Below, 5 T cell receptor beta chains from the same sample are listed, as sequenced in a study of T cell clonotyping in hematopoietic cell transplantation. Specified time point: recipient sample about 28 days before transplant, after cytoreduction. TCRdb's copy holds only in-frame clones and misses some; the assay was immunoSEQ multiplex PCR. The table has roughly 48,000 clones, around 83% seen once; the top ten hold over 4.5%. Sequencing used peripheral blood mononuclear cells, obtained before stem cell transplant. These receptor sequences come from a man aged 60-69 years with myelodysplastic syndrome. Some clones in this sample may be carry-over from other donors' samples.

This clone appeared once. This chain uses TRBV5-1 with TRBJ2-1; D uncertain. Germline V gives CDR1 SGHRS, CDR2 YFSETQ. Trimming shortened V by 0 bases and J by 7 bases, and 14 bases separated the two germline ends. The CDR3 is made up of 15 amino acids. The CDR3 DNA sequence: TGCGCCAGCAGCTTGGCCGCGGCAGGTAGGAATGAGCAGTTCTTC. Translated, it gives CASSLAAAGRNEQFF.

The chain joins TRBV14 to TRBJ2-5; D possibly corresponds to TRBD1 (6 bases). Trimming pared 6 bases from V and 6 bases from J, leaving 20 bases between. Looked up from germline, CDR1 is SGHDN and CDR2 is FVKESK. The CDR3 totals 15 residues. The CDR3 region is CASRPGAHRTKTQYF. The CDR3 DNA reads TGTGCCAGCAGGCCAGGGGCTCACCGGACGAAGACCCAGTACTTC.

This clone has a handful of counts. V and J are TRBV28 and TRBJ1-2, with D tentatively TRBD1 (6 bases). Trimming left V 3 bases short and J 4 bases short, with 12 bases between. Per germline, CDR1 MDHEN and CDR2 SYDVKM. This CDR3 comprises 14 residues. The chain's CDR3 is CASSLTGPLYGYTF. DNA for the CDR3: TGTGCCAGCAGTTTGACAGGACCCCTCTATGGCTACACCTTC.

The CDR3 DNA sequence: TGTGCCAGCAGTTACGGGACGGAGTATAGCAATCAGCCCCAGCATTTT. Amino acid sequence: CASSYGTEYSNQPQHF. This chain joins TRBV6-6 and TRBJ1-5; D may be TRBD1 (5 bases). The CDR3 has 16 amino acids. With 2 bases removed from V and 0 bases from J, the gap between germline ends came to 11 bases. Per germline, CDR1 MNHNY and CDR2 SVGAGI (reference sequence).

The chain is built from TRBV6-4 and TRBJ1-2; possibly TRBD1 for D (6 bases). The CDR3 sequence is 15 residues long. Trimming took 6 bases from V and 8 from J, leaving 22 bases between them. Germline V lookup: CDR1 MRHNA, CDR2 SNTAGT. The CDR3 sequence is CASRPVAGGLRGYTF. DNA of the CDR3: TGTGCCAGCAGACCAGTAGCGGGGGGCCTCCGGGGCTACACCTTC.